The present TCR beta chain was sequenced within a study of cytomegalovirus exposure and HLA in healthy donors. Broader study findings: HLA alleles were associated with roughly 17,000 TCR beta sequences in a later analysis at 0.05 false discovery rate.

From germline, CDR1 is MNHEY and CDR2 SMNVEV (reference sequence). This CDR3 has 15 amino acids. Trimming removed 6 bases from V and 0 bases from J, with 9 bases in between. Turning to this clone: The antigen remains unidentified.

Both 60 Vbeta primers and 13 Jbeta primers went into the PCR. The data were produced by immunoSEQ multiplex PCR, yet TCRdb's version contains in-frame clones alone and is incomplete. This repertoire shows 100,000 to 150,000 clones, 80% found once; its top ten account for 1%. The sequencing sample was made of PBMCs. The V and J genes are TRBV27 and TRBJ2-6; unclear D gene. The clonotype was recovered from a middle-aged man in good health and CMV-seronegative. The CDR3: CASSPDNSGANVLTF. CDR3 DNA sequence: TGTGCCAGCAGCCCAGACAACTCTGGGGCCAACGTCCTGACTTTC.